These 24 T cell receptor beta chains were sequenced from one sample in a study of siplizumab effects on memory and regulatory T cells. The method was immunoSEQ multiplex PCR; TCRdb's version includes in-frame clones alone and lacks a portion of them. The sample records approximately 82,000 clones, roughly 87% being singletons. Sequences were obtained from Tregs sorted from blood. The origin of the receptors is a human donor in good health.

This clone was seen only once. The DNA for the CDR3 is TGTGCCACCCTTAAGGGGACAGGGCTCCACGAGCAGTACTTC. Translation gives CATLKGTGLHEQYF. The chain combines TRBV6-5 with TRBJ2-7, with 9 bases fitting TRBD1. From germline, CDR1 is MNHEY and CDR2 SVGAGI. The CDR3 consists of 14 residues. J lost 5 bases, V lost 10 bases, and 12 bases had no gene match.

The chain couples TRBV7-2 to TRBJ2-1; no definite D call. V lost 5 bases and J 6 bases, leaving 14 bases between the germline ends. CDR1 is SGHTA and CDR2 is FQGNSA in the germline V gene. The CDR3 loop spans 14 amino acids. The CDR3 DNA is TGTGCCAGCAGCCCCAGCCGGGCGTTCAATGAGCAGTTCTTC. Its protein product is CASSPSRAFNEQFF.

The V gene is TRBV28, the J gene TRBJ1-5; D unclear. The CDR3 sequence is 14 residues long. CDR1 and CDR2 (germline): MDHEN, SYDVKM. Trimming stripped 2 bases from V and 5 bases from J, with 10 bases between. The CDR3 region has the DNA TGTGCCAGCAGTTTAAACAACGGGTATCAGCCCCAGCATTTT. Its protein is CASSLNNGYQPQHF.

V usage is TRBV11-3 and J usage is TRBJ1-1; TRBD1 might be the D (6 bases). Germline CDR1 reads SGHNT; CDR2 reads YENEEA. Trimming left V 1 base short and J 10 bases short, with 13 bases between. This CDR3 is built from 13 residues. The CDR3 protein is CASSLGATGRAFF. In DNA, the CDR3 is TGTGCCAGCAGCTTAGGGGCTACAGGGAGAGCTTTCTTT.

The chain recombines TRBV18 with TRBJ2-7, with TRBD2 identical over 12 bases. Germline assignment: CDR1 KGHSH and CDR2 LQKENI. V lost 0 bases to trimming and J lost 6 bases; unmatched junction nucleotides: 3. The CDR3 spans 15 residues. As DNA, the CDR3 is TGTGCCAGCTCACCACCACTAGCGGGGGGTCCCGAGCAGTACTTC. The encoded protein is CASSPPLAGGPEQYF.

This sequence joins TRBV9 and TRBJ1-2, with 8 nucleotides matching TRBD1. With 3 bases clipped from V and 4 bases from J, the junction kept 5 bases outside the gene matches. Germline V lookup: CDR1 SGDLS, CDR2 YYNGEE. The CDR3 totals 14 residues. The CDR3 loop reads CASSDRDRLYGYTF. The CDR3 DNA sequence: TGTGCCAGCAGCGACCGGGACAGGCTCTATGGCTACACCTTC.

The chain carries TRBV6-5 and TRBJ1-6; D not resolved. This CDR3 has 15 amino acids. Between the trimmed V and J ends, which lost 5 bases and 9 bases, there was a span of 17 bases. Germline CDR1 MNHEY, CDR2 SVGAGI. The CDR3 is CASSGSMALTSPLHF. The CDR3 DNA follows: TGTGCCAGCAGTGGATCGATGGCACTAACTTCACCCCTCCACTTT.

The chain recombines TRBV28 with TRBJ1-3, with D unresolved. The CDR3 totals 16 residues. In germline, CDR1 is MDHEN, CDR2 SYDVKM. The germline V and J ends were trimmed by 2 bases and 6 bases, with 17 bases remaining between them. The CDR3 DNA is TGTGCCAGCAGTTTAGGAGGGCGCGGGTTGAAAAACACCATATATTTT. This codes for CASSLGGRGLKNTIYF.

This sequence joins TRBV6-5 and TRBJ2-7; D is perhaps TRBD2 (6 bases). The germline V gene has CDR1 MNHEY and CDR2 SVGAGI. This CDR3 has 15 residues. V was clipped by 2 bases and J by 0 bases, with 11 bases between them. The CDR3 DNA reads TGTGCCAGCAGTTACGGGCCCGGGAGCTCCTACGAGCAGTACTTC. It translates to CASSYGPGSSYEQYF.

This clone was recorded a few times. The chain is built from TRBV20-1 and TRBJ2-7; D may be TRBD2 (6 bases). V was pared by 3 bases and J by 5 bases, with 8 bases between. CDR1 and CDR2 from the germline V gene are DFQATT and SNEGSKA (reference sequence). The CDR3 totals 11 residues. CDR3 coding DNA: TGCAGTGCTAGTTTAGCGGACGAGCAGTACTTC. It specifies CSASLADEQYF.

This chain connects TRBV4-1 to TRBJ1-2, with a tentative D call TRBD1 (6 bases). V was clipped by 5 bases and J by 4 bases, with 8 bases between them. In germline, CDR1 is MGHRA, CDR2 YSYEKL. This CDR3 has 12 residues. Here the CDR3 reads CASSGQIYGYTF. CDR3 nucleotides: TGCGCCAGCAGCGGACAGATCTATGGCTACACCTTC.

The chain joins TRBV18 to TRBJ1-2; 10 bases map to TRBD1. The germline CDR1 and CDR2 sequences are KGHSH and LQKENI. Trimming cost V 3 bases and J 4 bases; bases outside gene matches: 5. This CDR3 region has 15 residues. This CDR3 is CASSPGDRGTYGYTF. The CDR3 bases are TGTGCCAGCTCACCCGGGGACAGGGGCACCTATGGCTACACCTTC.

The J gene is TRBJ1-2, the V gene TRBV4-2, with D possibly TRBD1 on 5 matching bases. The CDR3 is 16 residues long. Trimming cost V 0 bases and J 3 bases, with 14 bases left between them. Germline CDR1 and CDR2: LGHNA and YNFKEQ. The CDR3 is CASSQDFHGRDYGYTF. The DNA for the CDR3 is TGTGCCAGCAGCCAAGACTTTCACGGCAGGGACTATGGCTACACCTTC.

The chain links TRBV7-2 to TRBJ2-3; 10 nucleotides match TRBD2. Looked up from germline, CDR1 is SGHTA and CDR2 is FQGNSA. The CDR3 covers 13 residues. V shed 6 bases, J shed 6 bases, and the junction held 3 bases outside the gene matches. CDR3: CASSNSGGDTQYF. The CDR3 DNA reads TGTGCCAGCAGTAATAGCGGGGGGGATACGCAGTATTTT.

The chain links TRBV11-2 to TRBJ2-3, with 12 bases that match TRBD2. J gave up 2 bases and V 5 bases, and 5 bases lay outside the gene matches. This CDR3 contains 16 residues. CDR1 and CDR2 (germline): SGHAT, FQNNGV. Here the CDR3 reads CASSRLAGVITDTQYF. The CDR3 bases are TGTGCCAGCAGCCGACTAGCGGGGGTGATCACAGATACGCAGTATTTT.

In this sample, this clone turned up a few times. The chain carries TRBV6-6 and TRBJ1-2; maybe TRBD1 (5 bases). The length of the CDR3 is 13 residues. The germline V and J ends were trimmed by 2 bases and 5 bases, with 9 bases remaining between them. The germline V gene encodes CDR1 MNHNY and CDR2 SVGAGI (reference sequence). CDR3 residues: CASSYPEGYGYTF. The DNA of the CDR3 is TGTGCCAGCAGTTACCCCGAGGGGTATGGCTACACCTTC.

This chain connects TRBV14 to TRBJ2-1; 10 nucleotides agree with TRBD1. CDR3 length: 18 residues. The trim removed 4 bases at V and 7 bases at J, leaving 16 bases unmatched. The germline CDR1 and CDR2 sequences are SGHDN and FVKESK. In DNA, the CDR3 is TGTGCCAGCAGCCCTGGTAGGATTTGGGACAGGGGTCTGAATGAGCAGTTCTTC. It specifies CASSPGRIWDRGLNEQFF.

The DNA for the CDR3 is TGTGCCAGCAGTTCCGCCCTGGGAGGCTCTGGGGCCAACGTCCTGACTTTC. This codes for CASSSALGGSGANVLTF. This chain connects TRBV28 to TRBJ2-6; tentatively, D is TRBD2 (6 bases). The V gene lost 4 bases and the J gene lost 0 bases, with 13 bases spanning the gap. CDR1 and CDR2 (germline): MDHEN, SYDVKM. This CDR3 is built from 17 residues.

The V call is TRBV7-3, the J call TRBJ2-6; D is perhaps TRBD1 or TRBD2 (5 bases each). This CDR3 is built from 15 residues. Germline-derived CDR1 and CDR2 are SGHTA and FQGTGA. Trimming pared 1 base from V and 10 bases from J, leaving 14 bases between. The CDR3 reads CASSLRAGTKNVLTF. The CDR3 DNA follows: TGTGCCAGCAGCTTAAGAGCAGGGACGAAAAACGTCCTGACTTTC.

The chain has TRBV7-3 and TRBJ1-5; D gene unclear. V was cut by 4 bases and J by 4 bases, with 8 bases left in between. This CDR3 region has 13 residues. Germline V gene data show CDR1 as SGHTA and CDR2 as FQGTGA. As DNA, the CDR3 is TGTGCCAGCAGCTCAGGACTGAATCAGCCCCAGCATTTT. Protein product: CASSSGLNQPQHF.

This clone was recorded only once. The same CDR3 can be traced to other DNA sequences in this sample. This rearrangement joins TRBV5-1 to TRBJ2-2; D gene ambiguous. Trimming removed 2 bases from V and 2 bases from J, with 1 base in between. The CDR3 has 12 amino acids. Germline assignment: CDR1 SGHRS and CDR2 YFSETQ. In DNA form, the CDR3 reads TGCGCCAGCAGCTTAAACACCGGGGAGCTGTTTTTT. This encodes CASSLNTGELFF. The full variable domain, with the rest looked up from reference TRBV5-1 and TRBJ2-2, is KAGVTQTPRYLIKTRGQQVTLSCSPISGHRSVSWYQQTPGQGLQFLFEYFSETQRNKGNFPGRFSGRQFSNSRSEMNVSTLELGDSALYLCASSLNTGELFFGEGSRLTVL.

The CDR3 loop is CASSLYSSTDTQYF. CDR3 in DNA: TGCGCCAGCAGCTTGTATTCTAGCACAGATACGCAGTATTTT. The rearrangement joins TRBV5-1 to TRBJ2-3, with no clear D. With 1 base removed from V and 0 bases from J, the gap between germline ends came to 6 bases. CDR1 is SGHRS, CDR2 YFSETQ, per germline. This CDR3 region has 14 residues.

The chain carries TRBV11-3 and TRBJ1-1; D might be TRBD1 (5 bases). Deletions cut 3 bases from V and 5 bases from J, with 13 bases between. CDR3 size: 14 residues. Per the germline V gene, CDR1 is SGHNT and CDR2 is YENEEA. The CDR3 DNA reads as TGTGCCAGCAGCTTCGGGGGAGAGTGGACTGAAGCTTTCTTT. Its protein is CASSFGGEWTEAFF. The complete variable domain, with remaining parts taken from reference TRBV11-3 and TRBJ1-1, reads EAGVVQSPRYKIIEKKQPVAFWCNPISGHNTLYWYLQNLGQGPELLIRYENEEAVDDSQLPKDRFSAERLKGVDSTLKIQPAELGDSAVYLCASSFGGEWTEAFFGQGTRLTVV.

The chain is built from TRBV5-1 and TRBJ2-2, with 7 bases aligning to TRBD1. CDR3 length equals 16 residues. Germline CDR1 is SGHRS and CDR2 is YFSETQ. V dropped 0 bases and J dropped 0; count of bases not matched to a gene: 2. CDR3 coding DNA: TGCGCCAGCAGCTTGGCCGGGACAGCGAACACCGGGGAGCTGTTTTTT. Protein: CASSLAGTANTGELFF.